This section outlines one T cell receptor (beta chain) sequence together with its context. Method: immunoSEQ multiplex PCR; TCRdb's copy keeps in-frame clones and lacks some. Of a few hundred thousand clones listed, approximately 83% were seen once; the top ten hold approximately 7.4%. These data originate in a study of blood T cell repertoires in COVID-19. V trimming: 4 bases; J trimming: 5 bases; junction bases outside the gene matches: 6. CDR3 length: 15 amino acids. The germline CDR1 and CDR2 sequences are SGHRS and YFSETQ. The sample was peripheral blood. The clonotype originates from a woman aged 50 to 60 with acute or convalescent COVID-19. This chain uses TRBV5-1 with TRBJ2-2, with 9 nucleotides matching TRBD2. As DNA, the CDR3 is TGCGCCAGCAGCCAACAGACTAGCGGTACCGGGGAGCTGTTTTTT. This codes for CASSQQTSGTGELFF.